Here is one T cell receptor beta chain with its context. Its antigen is undetermined. Compared with germline, one end of the junction differs, possibly owing to a read error. The data are from a study of vaccination and CD4 T cells after COVID-19. With the Oncomine TCR Beta short-read assay, DNA from cultured CD4+ T cells was sequenced. Scientists extracted genomic DNA from CD4+ T cells grown in culture. TCRdb analysed the PCR reads with MiXCR anew, one entry per CDR3 protein. Of around 17,000 distinct CDR3 sequences listed, approximately 50% were seen once; the top ten hold 20%. Time point defined: late sampling 161 to 241 days after vaccination in a few convalescent patients. Treatment of the sample: 10-day PBMC culture with coronavirus spike peptide pools or control peptides (ViraFEST assay). Germline-derived CDR1 and CDR2 are SGHDT and YYEEEE. The CDR3 consists of 13 residues.

This sequence originates from a human donor who had recovered from COVID-19. Sequencing used CD4+ T cells from blood, cultured in vitro, obtained about 7 months after SARS-CoV-2 vaccination. V usage is TRBV5-6 and J usage is TRBJ2-7, with D possibly being TRBD2 (6 bases). The CDR3 region has the DNA TGTGCCAGCAGCTTACAATTTGGAGGCACGGAGGGCTTC. Protein sequence: CASSLQFGGTEGF.